The 20 T cell receptor beta chains below were found in one sample sequenced in a study of technical replicates of blood from a handful of donors. Assay: immunoSEQ multiplex PCR; the TCRdb copy retains only in-frame clones and omits some. The table shows roughly 72,000 clones, with about 96% occurring only once. The sample was T cells isolated from PBMCs. The source of these receptors is a human donor in good health.

The chain recombines TRBV7-9 with TRBJ2-2; 9 bases agree with TRBD2. This CDR3 is built from 14 residues. Unmatched junction bases numbered 5, after V lost 3 bases and J lost 9 bases. CDR1 and CDR2 (germline): SEHNR, FQNEAQ (reference sequence). This CDR3 reads CASSFVAGVRELFF. CDR3 DNA: TGTGCCAGCAGCTTTGTAGCGGGAGTCAGGGAGCTGTTTTTT.

The J gene is TRBJ2-2, the V gene TRBV10-3; TRBD2 aligns across 7 bases. The CDR3 length is 15 residues. V was clipped by 6 bases and J by 6 bases; unmatched bases: 10. Germline CDR1 and CDR2: ENHRY and SYGVKD. CDR3 amino acids: CAIRWTREGPGELFF. CDR3 nucleotide sequence: TGTGCCATCAGGTGGACTAGAGAGGGCCCCGGGGAGCTGTTTTTT.

This clone was observed once. The genes are TRBV11-3 and TRBJ2-1; D is perhaps TRBD2 (5 bases). CDR3 length equals 15 residues. CDR1 and CDR2 (germline): SGHNT, YENEEA. V shed 1 base and J shed 5 bases, with 12 bases lying between them. CDR3 in amino acids: CASSLGGPTHNEQFF. CDR3 in DNA: TGTGCCAGCAGCTTAGGAGGGCCCACTCACAATGAGCAGTTCTTC.

The chain uses TRBV19 and TRBJ1-2; possibly TRBD1 for D (5 bases). The CDR3 sequence is 14 residues long. Germline CDR1 LNHDA, CDR2 SQIVND (reference sequence). With 5 bases removed from V and 8 bases from J, the gap between germline ends came to 18 bases. In DNA form, the CDR3 reads TGTGCCAGTAGTGCCAACGAAGGCGGGGGAGGCTACACCTTC. Residues: CASSANEGGGGYTF.

The table lists this clone with a few counts. The chain links TRBV30 to TRBJ1-5; 9 bases fit TRBD1. This CDR3 comprises 13 residues. Germline V CDR1 and CDR2: GTSNPN, SVGIG (reference sequence). The CDR3 sequence is CACRDRDNQPQHF. Here the CDR3 DNA reads TGTGCTTGCCGGGACAGGGACAATCAGCCCCAGCATTTT.

The V call is TRBV4-2, the J call TRBJ1-3; TRBD1 aligns across 8 bases. The length of the CDR3 is 17 residues. After removal of 0 bases from V and 4 bases from J, the junction contained 8 bases not matched to a gene. Germline assignment: CDR1 LGHNA and CDR2 YNFKEQ. CDR3 sequence reads: CASSQDHRRGPGNTIYF. In nucleotides, the CDR3 is TGTGCCAGCAGCCAAGATCACCGCAGGGGGCCGGGAAACACCATATATTTT.

V is TRBV9 and J is TRBJ2-1, with TRBD2 identical over 7 bases. The germline V gene has CDR1 SGDLS and CDR2 YYNGEE. This CDR3 region has 17 residues. Germline trimming cut 3 bases from V and 6 bases from J; bases unmatched to any gene: 15. The CDR3 loop is CASSAPRSAGAGNEQFF. CDR3 nucleotides: TGTGCCAGCAGCGCCCCCCGGTCCGCGGGAGCTGGCAATGAGCAGTTCTTC.

The genes are TRBV28 and TRBJ1-2; D possibly corresponds to TRBD1 (5 bases). CDR3 length: 17 amino acids. Trimming pared 3 bases from V and 8 bases from J, leaving 25 bases between. CDR1 is MDHEN and CDR2 is SYDVKM in the germline V gene. CDR3 DNA sequence: TGTGCCAGCAGTTTTCTAGAGACAGCGCCGGCTTTTGGGGGCTACACCTTC. This encodes CASSFLETAPAFGGYTF.

The rearrangement links TRBV27 to TRBJ1-2, with a possible D match to TRBD1 (5 bases). Germline CDR1 MNHEY, CDR2 SMNVEV (reference sequence). The CDR3 loop spans 13 amino acids. Deletions cut 4 bases from V and 6 bases from J, with 12 bases between. CDR3 DNA sequence: TGTGCCAGCAGTTACGGGAGGGGCGATGGCTACACCTTC. Protein: CASSYGRGDGYTF.

This clone came up once. The V and J genes are TRBV6-4 and TRBJ2-3; 10 bases align to TRBD2. Per germline, CDR1 MRHNA and CDR2 SNTAGT. Trimming cost V 1 base and J 1 base; bases outside gene matches: 2. The CDR3 consists of 16 residues. CDR3 DNA sequence: TGTGCCAGCAGTGACTTAGCGGGAGGCGGCACAGATACGCAGTATTTT. It yields the protein CASSDLAGGGTDTQYF.

This chain connects TRBV28 to TRBJ1-2, with 9 positions matching TRBD1. This CDR3 comprises 16 residues. Germline CDR1 and CDR2: MDHEN and SYDVKM. The trim removed 3 bases at V and 3 bases at J, leaving 8 bases unmatched. CDR3 amino acids: CASSLPRDREDYGYTF. CDR3 DNA: TGTGCCAGCAGTTTGCCAAGGGACAGGGAGGACTATGGCTACACCTTC.

The CDR3 DNA reads as TGTGCCAGCAGCTTAATCCTAGCGGGAGTCGACGAGCAGTACTTC. It codes for CASSLILAGVDEQYF. The chain is built from TRBV11-3 and TRBJ2-7; 10 nucleotides align to TRBD2. CDR3 length: 15 residues. From germline, CDR1 is SGHNT and CDR2 YENEEA. With 2 bases clipped from V and 5 bases from J, the junction kept 6 bases outside the gene matches.

V usage is TRBV27 and J usage is TRBJ2-1; weak D call: TRBD2 (5 bases). The CDR3 runs 10 residues. The germline V gene has CDR1 MNHEY and CDR2 SMNVEV (reference sequence). The CDR3 DNA reads TGTGCGACACGGGAAGGTGAGCAGTTCTTC. Amino acids: CATREGEQFF.

This chain uses TRBV9 with TRBJ1-2, with no clear D. Between the trimmed V and J ends, which lost 3 bases and 8 bases, there was a span of 17 bases. Germline CDR1 reads SGDLS; CDR2 reads YYNGEE. CDR3 size: 14 residues. The CDR3 here is CASSADRARGGYTF. DNA of the CDR3: TGTGCCAGCAGCGCGGACCGGGCCCGAGGGGGCTACACCTTC.

CDR3 residues: CASRTRDRSSGANVLTF. The CDR3 DNA is TGTGCCAGTAGAACCCGGGACAGATCCTCTGGGGCCAACGTCCTGACTTTC. The chain has TRBV19 and TRBJ2-6; 7 positions agree with TRBD1. The CDR3 loop spans 17 amino acids. CDR1 is LNHDA, CDR2 SQIVND, per germline (reference sequence). V dropped 6 bases and J dropped 0; count of bases not matched to a gene: 8.

The chain links TRBV4-3 to TRBJ2-1; TRBD1 might be the D (5 bases). V was trimmed by 0 bases and J by 12 bases, leaving 15 bases between them. Germline lookup yields CDR1 LGHNA and CDR2 YSLEER. The CDR3 contains 14 residues. DNA for the CDR3: TGCGCCAGCAGCCAAGATAACAGGCCGACTGGGCAGTTCTTC. Its protein product is CASSQDNRPTGQFF.

The chain recombines TRBV4-2 with TRBJ2-7; 7 nucleotides match TRBD2. CDR1 and CDR2 (germline): LGHNA, YNFKEQ. With 0 bases clipped from V and 6 bases from J, the junction kept 8 bases outside the gene matches. This CDR3 comprises 15 residues. CDR3 nucleotide sequence: TGTGCCAGCAGCCAAGATGCGGGAGCAATCGGCGAGCAGTACTTC. It yields the protein CASSQDAGAIGEQYF.

The chain recombines TRBV7-9 with TRBJ2-3; perhaps TRBD1 as D (5 bases). The ends were cut back, 4 bases at V and 0 bases at J, with 11 bases in the middle. In germline, CDR1 is SEHNR, CDR2 FQNEAQ (reference sequence). The CDR3 covers 15 residues. The CDR3 nucleotides read TGTGCCAGCAGCTCCCGCAGACAGAGCACAGATACGCAGTATTTT. It encodes CASSSRRQSTDTQYF.

This chain uses TRBV30 with TRBJ2-7, with no clear D. Trimming shortened V by 0 bases and J by 0 bases, and 18 bases separated the two germline ends. The CDR3 contains 17 residues. Per the germline V gene, CDR1 is GTSNPN and CDR2 is SVGIG (reference sequence). The CDR3 coding sequence is TGTGCCTGGAGTGTACTAAAGATCGCCTCGGGCTCCTACGAGCAGTACTTC. Its protein product is CAWSVLKIASGSYEQYF.

J is TRBJ2-3 and V is TRBV27; maybe TRBD2 (6 bases). Germline CDR1 and CDR2: MNHEY and SMNVEV (reference sequence). V shed 8 bases and J shed 4 bases, with 19 bases lying between them. CDR3 length: 15 amino acids. CDR3 DNA sequence: TGTGCCAGCGGACAATCGGGGGAGTTCGCAGATACGCAGTATTTT. This sequence encodes CASGQSGEFADTQYF.